This TCR beta chain is from a study of human T cells and chemical hapten exposure. TCRdb re-called the RACE reads through MiXCR, storing one row per CDR3 protein. This table has 120,000 to 150,000 distinct CDR3 sequences, 10% to 15% appearing once. Time point given: patch test 2, 6 weeks after DPC sensitization. The treatment was: therapeutic diphenylcyclopropenone sensitization with weekly scalp DPC. This TCR came from a woman aged 45 to 65 with alopecia areata. Some clones in this sample may be carry-over from other donors' samples. Sample: whole blood, taken in connection with sensitization to the hapten diphenylcyclopropenone (DPC).

As DNA, the CDR3 is TGTGCCAGCAGCTCCTGTCCGGTTAGGGAGGGAAATGAGCAGTTCTTC. This translates into CASSSCPVREGNEQFF. The chain employs TRBV7-4 and TRBJ2-1; 7 nucleotides align to TRBD2. Germline V gene data show CDR1 as SGHVT and CDR2 as SQSDAQ. The ends lost 4 bases at V and 7 bases at J; junction bases unmatched: 13. The CDR3 consists of 16 residues.